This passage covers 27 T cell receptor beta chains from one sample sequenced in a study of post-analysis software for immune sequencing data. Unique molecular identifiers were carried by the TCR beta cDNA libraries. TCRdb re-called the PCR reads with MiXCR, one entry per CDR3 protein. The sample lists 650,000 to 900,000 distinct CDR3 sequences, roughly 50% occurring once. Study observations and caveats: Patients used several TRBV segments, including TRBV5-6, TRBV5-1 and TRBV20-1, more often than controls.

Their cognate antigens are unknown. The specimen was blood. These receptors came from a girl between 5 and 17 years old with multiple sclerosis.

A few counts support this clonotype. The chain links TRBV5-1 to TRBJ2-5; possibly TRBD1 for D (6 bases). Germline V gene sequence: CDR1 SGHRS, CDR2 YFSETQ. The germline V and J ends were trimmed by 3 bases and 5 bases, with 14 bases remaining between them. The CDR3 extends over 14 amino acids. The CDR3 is CASSSGDFGETQYF. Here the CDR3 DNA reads TGCGCCAGCAGCTCAGGGGATTTTGGGGAGACCCAGTACTTC.

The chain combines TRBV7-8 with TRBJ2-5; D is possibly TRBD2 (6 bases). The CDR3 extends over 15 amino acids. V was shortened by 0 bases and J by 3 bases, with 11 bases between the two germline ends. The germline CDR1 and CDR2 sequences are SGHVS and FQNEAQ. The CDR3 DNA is TGTGCCAGCAGCTTAGCAGTCGGCGGGGAAGAGACCCAGTACTTC. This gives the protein CASSLAVGGEETQYF.

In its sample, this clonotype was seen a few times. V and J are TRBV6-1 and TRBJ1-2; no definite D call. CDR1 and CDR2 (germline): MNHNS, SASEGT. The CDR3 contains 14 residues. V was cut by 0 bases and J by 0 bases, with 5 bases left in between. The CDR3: CASSEAPANYGYTF. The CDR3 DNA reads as TGTGCCAGCAGTGAAGCACCAGCTAACTATGGCTACACCTTC.

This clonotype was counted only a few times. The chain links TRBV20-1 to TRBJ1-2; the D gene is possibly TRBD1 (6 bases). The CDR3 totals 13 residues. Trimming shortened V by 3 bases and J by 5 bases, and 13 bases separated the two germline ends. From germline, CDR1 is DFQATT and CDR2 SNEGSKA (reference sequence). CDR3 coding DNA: TGCAGTGCTAGGGAGCGACAGGTTTATGGCTACACCTTC. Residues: CSARERQVYGYTF.

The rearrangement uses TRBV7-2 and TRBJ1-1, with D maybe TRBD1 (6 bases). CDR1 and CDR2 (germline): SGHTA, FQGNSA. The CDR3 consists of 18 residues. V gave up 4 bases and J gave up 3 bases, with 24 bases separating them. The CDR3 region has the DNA TGTGCCAGCAGCTCCTCCCCCTGGGAGGGGGTGAGGGACACTGAAGCTTTCTTT. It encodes CASSSSPWEGVRDTEAFF.

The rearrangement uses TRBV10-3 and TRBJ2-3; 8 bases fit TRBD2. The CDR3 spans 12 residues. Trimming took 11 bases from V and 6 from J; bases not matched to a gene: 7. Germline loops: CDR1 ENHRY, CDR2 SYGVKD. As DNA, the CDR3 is TGTGCCGGAGCGGGAGAGGCTGATACGCAGTATTTT. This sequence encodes CAGAGEADTQYF.

CDR3 amino acids: CAWSVGGMSETQYF. In DNA form, the CDR3 reads TGTGCCTGGAGTGTCGGAGGAATGAGCGAGACCCAGTACTTC. The rearrangement links TRBV30 to TRBJ2-4; tentative D call: TRBD2 (5 bases). The end of the DNA fits TRBJ2-5 better, so the J call may be wrong. There are 14 residues in the CDR3. The germline V gene encodes CDR1 GTSNPN and CDR2 SVGIG (reference sequence).

CDR3 in DNA: TGTGCCACCTCATCCCCATGGGGGGTCCAGCATTTT. Amino acids: CATSSPWGVQHF. This chain connects TRBV6-1 to TRBJ1-5; tentatively, D is TRBD1 (5 bases). Germline V CDR1 and CDR2: MNHNS, SASEGT. The CDR3 loop spans 12 amino acids. Trimming took off 10 bases at V and 12 bases at J, with 19 bases between the two ends.

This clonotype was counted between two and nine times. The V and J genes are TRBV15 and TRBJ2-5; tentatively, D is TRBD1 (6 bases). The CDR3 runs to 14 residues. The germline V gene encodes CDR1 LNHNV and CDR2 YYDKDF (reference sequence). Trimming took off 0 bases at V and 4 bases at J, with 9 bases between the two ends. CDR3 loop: CATSREPRGETQYF. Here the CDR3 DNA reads TGTGCCACCAGCAGAGAGCCCAGGGGAGAGACCCAGTACTTC.

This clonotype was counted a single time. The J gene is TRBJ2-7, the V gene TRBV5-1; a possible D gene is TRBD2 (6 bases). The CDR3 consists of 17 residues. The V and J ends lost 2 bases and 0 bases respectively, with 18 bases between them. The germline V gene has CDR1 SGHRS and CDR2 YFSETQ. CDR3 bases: TGCGCCAGCAGCTTCGGTTTGCGGGACTCGCACTCCTACGAGCAGTACTTC. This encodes CASSFGLRDSHSYEQYF.

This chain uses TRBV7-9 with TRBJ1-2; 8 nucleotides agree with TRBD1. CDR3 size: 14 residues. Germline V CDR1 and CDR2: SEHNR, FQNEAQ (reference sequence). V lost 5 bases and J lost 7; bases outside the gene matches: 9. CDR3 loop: CASSPRTGSSGYTF. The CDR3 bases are TGTGCCAGCAGCCCCCGGACAGGGTCATCTGGCTACACCTTC.

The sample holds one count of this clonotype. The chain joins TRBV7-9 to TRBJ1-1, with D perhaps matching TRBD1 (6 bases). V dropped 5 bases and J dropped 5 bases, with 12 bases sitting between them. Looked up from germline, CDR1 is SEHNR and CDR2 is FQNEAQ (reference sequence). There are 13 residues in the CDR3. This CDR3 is CASSHSGVTEAFF. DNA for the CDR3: TGTGCCAGCAGCCATTCAGGGGTAACTGAAGCTTTCTTT.

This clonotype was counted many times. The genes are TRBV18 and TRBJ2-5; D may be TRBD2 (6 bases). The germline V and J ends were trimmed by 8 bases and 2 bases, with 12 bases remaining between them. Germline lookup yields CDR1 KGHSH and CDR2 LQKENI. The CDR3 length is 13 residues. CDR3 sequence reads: CASSPGVQETQYF. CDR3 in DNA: TGTGCCAGCAGTCCGGGGGTTCAAGAGACCCAGTACTTC. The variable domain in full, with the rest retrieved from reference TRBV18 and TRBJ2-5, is NAGVMQNPRHLVRRRGQEARLRCSPMKGHSHVYWYRQLPEEGLKFMVYLQKENIIDESGMPKERFSAEFPKEGPSILRIQQVVRGDSAAYFCASSPGVQETQYFGPGTRLLVL.

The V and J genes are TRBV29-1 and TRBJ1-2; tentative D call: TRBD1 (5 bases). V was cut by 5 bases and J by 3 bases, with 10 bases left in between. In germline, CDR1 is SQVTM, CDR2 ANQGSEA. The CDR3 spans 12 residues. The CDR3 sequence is CSVRQGDYGYTF. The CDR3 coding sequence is TGCAGCGTTCGGCAGGGTGACTATGGCTACACCTTC.

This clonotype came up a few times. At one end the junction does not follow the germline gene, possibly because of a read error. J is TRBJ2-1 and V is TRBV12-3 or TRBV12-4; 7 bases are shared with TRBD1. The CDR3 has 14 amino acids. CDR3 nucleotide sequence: TGTGTCAGCAGCCATAACGACAGGGCCGACGAGCAGTTCTTC. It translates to CVSSHNDRADEQFF.

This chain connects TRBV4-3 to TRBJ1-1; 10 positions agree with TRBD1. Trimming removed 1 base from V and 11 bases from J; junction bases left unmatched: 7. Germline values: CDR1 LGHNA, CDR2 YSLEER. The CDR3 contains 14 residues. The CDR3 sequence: CASSQGDRGSRAFF. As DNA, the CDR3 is TGCGCCAGCAGCCAAGGGGACAGGGGAAGCCGCGCTTTCTTT.

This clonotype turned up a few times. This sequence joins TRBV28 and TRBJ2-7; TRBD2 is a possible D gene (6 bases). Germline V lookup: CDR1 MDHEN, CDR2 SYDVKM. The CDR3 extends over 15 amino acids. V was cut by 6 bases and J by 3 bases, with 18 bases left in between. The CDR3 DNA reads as TGTGCCAGCAGCCCCCGGCGGGAAAGGGTCTACGAGCAGTACTTC. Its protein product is CASSPRRERVYEQYF.

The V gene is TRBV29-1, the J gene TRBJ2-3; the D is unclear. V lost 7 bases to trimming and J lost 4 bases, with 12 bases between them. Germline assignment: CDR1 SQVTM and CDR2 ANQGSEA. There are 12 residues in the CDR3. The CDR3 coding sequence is TGCAGCGGGAGCCGAGAGGCAGATACGCAGTATTTT. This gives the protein CSGSREADTQYF.

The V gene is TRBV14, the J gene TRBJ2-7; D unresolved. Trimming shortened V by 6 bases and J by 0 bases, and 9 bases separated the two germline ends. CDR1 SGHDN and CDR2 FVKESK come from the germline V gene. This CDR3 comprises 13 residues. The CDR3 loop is CASSQWASYEQYF. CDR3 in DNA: TGTGCCAGCAGTCAGTGGGCCTCCTACGAGCAGTACTTC.

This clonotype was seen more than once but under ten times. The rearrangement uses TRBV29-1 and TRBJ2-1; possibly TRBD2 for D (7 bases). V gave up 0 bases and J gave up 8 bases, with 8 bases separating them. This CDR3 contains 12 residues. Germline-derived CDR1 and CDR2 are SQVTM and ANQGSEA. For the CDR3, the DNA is TGCAGCGTTGAAGAGGGGGGGCATGAGCAGTTCTTC. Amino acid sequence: CSVEEGGHEQFF.

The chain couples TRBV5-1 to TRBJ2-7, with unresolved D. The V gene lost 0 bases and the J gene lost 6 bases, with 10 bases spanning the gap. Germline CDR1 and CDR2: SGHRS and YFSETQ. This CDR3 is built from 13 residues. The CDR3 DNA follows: TGCGCCAGCAGCTTGGACGGATATTCCGAGCAGTACTTC. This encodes CASSLDGYSEQYF.

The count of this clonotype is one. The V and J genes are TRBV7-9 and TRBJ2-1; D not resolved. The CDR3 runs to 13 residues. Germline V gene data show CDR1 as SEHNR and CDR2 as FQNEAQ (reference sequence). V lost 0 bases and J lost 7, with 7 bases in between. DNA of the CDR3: TGTGCCAGCAGCTTAGCCATTAAGAATGAGCAGTTCTTC. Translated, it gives CASSLAIKNEQFF.

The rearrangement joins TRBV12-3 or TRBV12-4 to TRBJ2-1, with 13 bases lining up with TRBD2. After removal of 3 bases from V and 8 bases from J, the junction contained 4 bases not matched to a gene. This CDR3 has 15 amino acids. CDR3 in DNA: TGTGCCAGCAGTTTTCGACTAGCGGGAGGATATGAGCAGTTCTTC. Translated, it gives CASSFRLAGGYEQFF.

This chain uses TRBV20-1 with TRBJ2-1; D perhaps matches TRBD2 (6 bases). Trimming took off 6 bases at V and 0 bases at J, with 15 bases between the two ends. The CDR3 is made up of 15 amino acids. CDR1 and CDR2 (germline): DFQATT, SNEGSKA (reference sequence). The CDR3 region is CSAPRRESSYNEQFF. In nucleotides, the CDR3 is TGCAGTGCCCCTCGTCGGGAGAGCTCCTACAATGAGCAGTTCTTC.

CDR3 bases: TGTGCCAGCCGAAGGGTGGCGAACACTGAAGCTTTCTTT. Protein product: CASRRVANTEAFF. The gene calls are TRBV6-5 and TRBJ1-1; D is ambiguous. V was clipped by 8 bases and J by 1 base, with 11 bases between them. There are 13 residues in the CDR3. Germline values: CDR1 MNHEY, CDR2 SVGAGI.

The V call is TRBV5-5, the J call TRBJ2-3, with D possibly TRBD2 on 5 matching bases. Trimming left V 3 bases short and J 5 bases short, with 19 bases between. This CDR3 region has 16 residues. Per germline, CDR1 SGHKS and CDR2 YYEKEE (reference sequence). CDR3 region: CASSSTRILAGDTQYF. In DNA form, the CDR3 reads TGTGCCAGCAGCTCGACCCGAATCCTCGCGGGAGATACGCAGTATTTT. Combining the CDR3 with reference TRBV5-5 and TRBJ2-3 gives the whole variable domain DAGVTQSPTHLIKTRGQQVTLRCSPISGHKSVSWYQQVLGQGPQFIFQYYEKEERGRGNFPDRFSARQFPNYSSELNVNALLLGDSALYLCASSSTRILAGDTQYFGPGTRLTVL.

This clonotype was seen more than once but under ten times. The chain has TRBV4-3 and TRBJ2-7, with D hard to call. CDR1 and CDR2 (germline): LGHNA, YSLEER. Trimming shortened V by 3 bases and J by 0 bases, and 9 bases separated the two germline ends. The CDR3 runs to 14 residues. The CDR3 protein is CASSHTTGSYEQYF. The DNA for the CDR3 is TGCGCCAGCAGCCATACCACGGGCTCCTACGAGCAGTACTTC.